This T cell receptor (beta chain) was profiled in a study of shared clonotypes between healthy human individuals. General observations from the study: Shared across a few donors were 4% to 5% of the naive CD4 clonotypes.

CD45RO-negative CD8 cells positively selected for CCR7 made up the naive population, which excluded terminally differentiated effector memory CD45RA+ cells. A word on this clone: The antigen is undetermined.

V lost 6 bases, J lost 2 bases, and 15 bases lay in between. The CDR3 is 15 residues long. The V gene's germline CDR1 is LNHDA and CDR2 SQIVND (reference sequence). Clones were sequenced by immunoSEQ multiplex PCR, and TCRdb holds only the in-frame ones, with some missing. The table lists about 2,100,000 clones, under 95% of them singletons, with roughly 1.8% in the top ten. The chain carries TRBV19 and TRBJ2-3; no reliable D call. The sequencing sample was made of naive CD8+ T cells from PBMCs. The receptor was derived from a man younger than 35 in good health. Some clones in this sample may be carry-over from other donors' samples. DNA of the CDR3: TGTGCCAGTAGCCCAACCCTTCGGAACACAGATACGCAGTATTTT. This sequence encodes CASSPTLRNTDTQYF.